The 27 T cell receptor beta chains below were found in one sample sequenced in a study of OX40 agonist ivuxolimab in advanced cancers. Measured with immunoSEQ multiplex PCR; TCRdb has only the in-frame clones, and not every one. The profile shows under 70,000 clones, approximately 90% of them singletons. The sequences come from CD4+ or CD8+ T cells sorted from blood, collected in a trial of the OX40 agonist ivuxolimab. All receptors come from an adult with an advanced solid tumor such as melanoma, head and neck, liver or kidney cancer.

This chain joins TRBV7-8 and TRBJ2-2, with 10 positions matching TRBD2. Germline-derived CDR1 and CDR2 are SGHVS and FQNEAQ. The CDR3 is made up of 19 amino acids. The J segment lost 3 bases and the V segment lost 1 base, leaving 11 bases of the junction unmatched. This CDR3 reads CASSLGVAGGLRDTGELFF. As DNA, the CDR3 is TGTGCCAGCAGCTTAGGGGTAGCGGGGGGCCTTCGAGACACCGGGGAGCTGTTTTTT.

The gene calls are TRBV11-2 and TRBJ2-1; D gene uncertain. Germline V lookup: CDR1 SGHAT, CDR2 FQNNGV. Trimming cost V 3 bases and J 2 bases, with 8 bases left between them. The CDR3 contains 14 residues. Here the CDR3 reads CASSFRTPYNEQFF. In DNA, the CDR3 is TGTGCCAGCAGCTTTCGGACGCCCTACAATGAGCAGTTCTTC.

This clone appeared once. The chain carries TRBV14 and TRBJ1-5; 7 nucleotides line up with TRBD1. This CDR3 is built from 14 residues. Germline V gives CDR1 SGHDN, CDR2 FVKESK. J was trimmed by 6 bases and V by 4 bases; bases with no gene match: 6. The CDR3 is CASSPTGSVQPQHF. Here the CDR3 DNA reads TGTGCCAGCAGCCCGACAGGGTCGGTTCAGCCCCAGCATTTT.

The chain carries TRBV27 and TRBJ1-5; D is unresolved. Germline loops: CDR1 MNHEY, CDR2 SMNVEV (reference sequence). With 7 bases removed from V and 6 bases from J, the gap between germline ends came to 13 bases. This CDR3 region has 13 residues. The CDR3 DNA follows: TGTGCCAGCACGCTATTGGAGGGTCAGCCCCAGCATTTT. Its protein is CASTLLEGQPQHF.

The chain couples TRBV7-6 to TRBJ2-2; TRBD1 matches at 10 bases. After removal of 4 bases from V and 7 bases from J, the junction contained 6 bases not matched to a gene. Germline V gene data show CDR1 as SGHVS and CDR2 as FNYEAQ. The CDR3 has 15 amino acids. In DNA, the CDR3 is TGTGCCAGCAGCTCCGGACAGGGGGAGGTCGGGGAGCTGTTTTTT. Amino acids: CASSSGQGEVGELFF.

The CDR3 DNA is TGTGCCAGCAGCGTGGGGGACAGGGGAGTTTCAGAGACCCAGTACTTC. Translated, it gives CASSVGDRGVSETQYF. V gene TRBV9 combines with J gene TRBJ2-5; TRBD1 matches at 10 bases. The CDR3 totals 16 residues. Unmatched junction bases numbered 8, after V lost 2 bases and J lost 4 bases. Looked up from germline, CDR1 is SGDLS and CDR2 is YYNGEE.

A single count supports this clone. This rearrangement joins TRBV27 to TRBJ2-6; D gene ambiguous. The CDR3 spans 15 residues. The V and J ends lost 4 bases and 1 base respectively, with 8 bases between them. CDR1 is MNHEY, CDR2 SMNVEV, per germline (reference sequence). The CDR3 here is CASSSLLSGANVLTF. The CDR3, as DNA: TGTGCCAGCAGTTCGTTGTTATCTGGGGCCAACGTCCTGACTTTC.

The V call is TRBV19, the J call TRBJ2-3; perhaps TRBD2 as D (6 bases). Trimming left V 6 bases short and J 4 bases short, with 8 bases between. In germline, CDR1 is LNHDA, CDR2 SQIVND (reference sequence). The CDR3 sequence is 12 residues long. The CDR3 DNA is TGTGCCAGTAGACCGGGGGCAGATACGCAGTATTTT. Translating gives CASRPGADTQYF. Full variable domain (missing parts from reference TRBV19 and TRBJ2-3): DGGITQSPKYLFRKEGQNVTLSCEQNLNHDAMYWYRQDPGQGLRLIYYSQIVNDFQKGDIAEGYSVSREKKESFPLTVTSAQKNPTAFYLCASRPGADTQYFGPGTRLTVL.

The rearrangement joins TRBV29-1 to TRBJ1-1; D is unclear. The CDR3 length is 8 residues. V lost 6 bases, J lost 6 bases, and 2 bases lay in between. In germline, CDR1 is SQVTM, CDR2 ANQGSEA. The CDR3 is CSVPEAFF. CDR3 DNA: TGCAGCGTCCCTGAAGCTTTCTTT. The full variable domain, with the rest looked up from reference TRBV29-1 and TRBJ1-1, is SAVISQKPSRDICQRGTSLTIQCQVDSQVTMMFWYRQQPGQSLTLIATANQGSEATYESGFVIDKFPISRPNLTFSTLTVSNMSPEDSSIYLCSVPEAFFGQGTRLTVV.

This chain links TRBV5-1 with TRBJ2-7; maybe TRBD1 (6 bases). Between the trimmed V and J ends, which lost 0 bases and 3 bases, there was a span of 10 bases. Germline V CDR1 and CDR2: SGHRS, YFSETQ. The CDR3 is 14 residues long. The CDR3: CASSLGGGGYEQYF. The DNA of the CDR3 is TGCGCCAGCAGCTTGGGTGGGGGCGGCTACGAGCAGTACTTC.

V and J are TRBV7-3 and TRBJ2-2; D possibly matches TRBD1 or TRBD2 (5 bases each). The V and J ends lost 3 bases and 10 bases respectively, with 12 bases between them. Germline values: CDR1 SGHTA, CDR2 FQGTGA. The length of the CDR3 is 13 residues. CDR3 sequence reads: CASSFHGAPELFF. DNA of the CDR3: TGTGCCAGCAGCTTTCACGGGGCCCCGGAGCTGTTTTTT.

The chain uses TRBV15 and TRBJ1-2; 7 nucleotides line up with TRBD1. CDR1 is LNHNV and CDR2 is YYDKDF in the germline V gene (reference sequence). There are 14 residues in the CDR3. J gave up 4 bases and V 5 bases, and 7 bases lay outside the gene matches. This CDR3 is CATSLGTDPYGYTF. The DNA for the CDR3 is TGTGCCACCAGCCTCGGGACAGACCCCTATGGCTACACCTTC.

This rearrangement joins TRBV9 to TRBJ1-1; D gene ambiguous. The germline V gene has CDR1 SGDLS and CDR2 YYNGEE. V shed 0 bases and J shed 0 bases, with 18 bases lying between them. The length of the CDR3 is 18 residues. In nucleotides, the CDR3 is TGTGCCAGCAGCGTAGGCGGAGACGCCGCGTTCATGAACACTGAAGCTTTCTTT. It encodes CASSVGGDAAFMNTEAFF. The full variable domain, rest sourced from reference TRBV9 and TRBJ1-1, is DSGVTQTPKHLITATGQRVTLRCSPRSGDLSVYWYQQSLDQGLQFLIQYYNGEERAKGNILERFSAQQFPDLHSELNLSSLELGDSALYFCASSVGGDAAFMNTEAFFGQGTRLTVV.

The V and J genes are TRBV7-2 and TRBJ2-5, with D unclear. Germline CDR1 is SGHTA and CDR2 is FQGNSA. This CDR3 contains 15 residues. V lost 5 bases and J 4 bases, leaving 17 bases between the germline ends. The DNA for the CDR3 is TGTGCCAGCAGCCAATACTTGGGGATTGTAGAGACCCAGTACTTC. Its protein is CASSQYLGIVETQYF.

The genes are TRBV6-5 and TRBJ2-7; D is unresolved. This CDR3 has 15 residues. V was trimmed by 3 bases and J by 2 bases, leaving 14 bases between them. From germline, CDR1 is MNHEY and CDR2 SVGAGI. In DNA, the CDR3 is TGTGCCAGCAGTTATAGGTCCCAGGACCCCTACGAGCAGTACTTC. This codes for CASSYRSQDPYEQYF.

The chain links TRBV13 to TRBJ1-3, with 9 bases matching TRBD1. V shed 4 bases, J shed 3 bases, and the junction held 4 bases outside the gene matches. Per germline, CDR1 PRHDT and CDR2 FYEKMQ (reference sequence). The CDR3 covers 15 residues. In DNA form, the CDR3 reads TGTGCCAGCAGCTCCGGGACAGGGTTTGGAAACACCATATATTTT. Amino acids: CASSSGTGFGNTIYF. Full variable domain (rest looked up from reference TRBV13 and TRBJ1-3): AAGVIQSPRHLIKEKRETATLKCYPIPRHDTVYWYQQGPGQDPQFLISFYEKMQSDKGSIPDRFSAQQFSDYHSELNMSSLELGDSALYFCASSSGTGFGNTIYFGEGSWLTVV.

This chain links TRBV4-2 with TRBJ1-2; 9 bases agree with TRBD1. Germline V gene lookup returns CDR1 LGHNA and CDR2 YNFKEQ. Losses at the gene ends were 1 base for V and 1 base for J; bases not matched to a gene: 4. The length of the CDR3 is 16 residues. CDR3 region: CASSQAGTGYNYGYTF. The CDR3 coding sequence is TGTGCCAGCAGCCAAGCAGGGACAGGGTATAACTATGGCTACACCTTC.

CDR3 sequence reads: CASSRGPGELFF. The DNA of the CDR3 is TGTGCCAGCAGCAGGGGGCCCGGGGAGCTGTTTTTT. V gene TRBV6-1 combines with J gene TRBJ2-2, with TRBD1 matching 8 bases. Germline V gene data show CDR1 as MNHNS and CDR2 as SASEGT. The CDR3 is 12 residues long. Losses at the gene ends were 6 bases for V and 6 bases for J; bases not matched to a gene: 0.

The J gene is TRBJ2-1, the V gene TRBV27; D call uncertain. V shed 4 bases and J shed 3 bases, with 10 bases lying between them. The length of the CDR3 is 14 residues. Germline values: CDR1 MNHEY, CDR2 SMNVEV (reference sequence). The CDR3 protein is CASSWASLYNEQFF. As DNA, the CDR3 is TGTGCCAGCAGTTGGGCTAGTCTCTACAATGAGCAGTTCTTC.

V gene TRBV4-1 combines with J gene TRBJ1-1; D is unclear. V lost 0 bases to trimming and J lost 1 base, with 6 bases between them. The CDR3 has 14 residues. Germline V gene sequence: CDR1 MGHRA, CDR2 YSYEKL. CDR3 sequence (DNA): TGCGCCAGCAGCCAAGAAAGACAGAACACTGAAGCTTTCTTT. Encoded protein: CASSQERQNTEAFF.

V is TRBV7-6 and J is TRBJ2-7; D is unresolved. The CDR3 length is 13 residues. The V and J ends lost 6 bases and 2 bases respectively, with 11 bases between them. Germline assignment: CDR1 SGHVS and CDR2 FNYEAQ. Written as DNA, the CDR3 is TGTGCCAGCAGTTTCAGGTCGACCTACGAGCAGTACTTC. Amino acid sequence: CASSFRSTYEQYF.

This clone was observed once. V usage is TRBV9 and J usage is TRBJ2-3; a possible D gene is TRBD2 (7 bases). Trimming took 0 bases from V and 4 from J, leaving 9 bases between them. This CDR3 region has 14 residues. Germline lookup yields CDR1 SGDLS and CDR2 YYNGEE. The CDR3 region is CASSVVGGPDTQYF. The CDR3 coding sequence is TGTGCCAGCAGCGTAGTCGGGGGGCCAGATACGCAGTATTTT.

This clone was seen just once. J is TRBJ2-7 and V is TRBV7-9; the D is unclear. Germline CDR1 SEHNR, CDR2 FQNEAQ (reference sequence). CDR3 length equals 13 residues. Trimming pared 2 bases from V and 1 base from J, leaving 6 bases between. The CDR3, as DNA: TGTGCCAGCAGCTTACGGGTTTCCTACGAGCAGTACTTC. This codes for CASSLRVSYEQYF.

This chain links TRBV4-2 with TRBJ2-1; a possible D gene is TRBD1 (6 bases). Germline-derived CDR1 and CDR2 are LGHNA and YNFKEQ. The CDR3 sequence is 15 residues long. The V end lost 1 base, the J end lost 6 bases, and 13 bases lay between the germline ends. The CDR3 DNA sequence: TGTGCCAGCAGCCAAGGCCCAGGGGTCGGCAATGAGCAGTTCTTC. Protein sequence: CASSQGPGVGNEQFF.

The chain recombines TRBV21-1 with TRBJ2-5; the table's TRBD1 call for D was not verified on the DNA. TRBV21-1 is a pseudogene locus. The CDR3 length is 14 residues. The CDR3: CASSGTGPAETQYF. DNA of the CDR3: TGTGCCAGCAGCGGAACAGGGCCCGCGGAGACCCAGTACTTC.

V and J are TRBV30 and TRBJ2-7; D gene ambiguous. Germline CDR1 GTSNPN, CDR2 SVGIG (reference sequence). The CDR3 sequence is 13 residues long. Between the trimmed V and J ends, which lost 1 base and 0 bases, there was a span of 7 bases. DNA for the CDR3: TGTGCCTGGAGTGACGATTACTCCTACGAGCAGTACTTC. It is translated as CAWSDDYSYEQYF.

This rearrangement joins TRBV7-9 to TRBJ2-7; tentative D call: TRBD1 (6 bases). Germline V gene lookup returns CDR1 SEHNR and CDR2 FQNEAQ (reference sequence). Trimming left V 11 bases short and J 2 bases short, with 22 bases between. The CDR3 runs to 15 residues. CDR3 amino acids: CAGGGVGPGTYEQYF. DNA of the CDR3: TGTGCCGGGGGCGGAGTAGGACCCGGGACCTACGAGCAGTACTTC.